Sequencing of this TCR beta chain was carried out in a study of CXCR3-negative and CXCR3-positive naive CD8 T cells. Study observations and caveats: For naive cells, CXCR3-negative and CXCR3-positive subsets had similar TRBV-TRBJ usage; for memory cells, usage differed. The authors found comparable surface CD5 between naive subsets and inferred TCR strength from TRB CDR3 properties. Similarly elevated diversity marked both naive subsets, with memory CD8+ cells showing far lower diversity. Comparison of naive cells showed more hydrophobic TRB CDR3s in CXCR3-positive than in CXCR3-negative naive cells.

The CDR3 extends over 13 amino acids. Germline-derived CDR1 and CDR2 are SQVTM and ANQGSEA. The method, 5' RACE with UMI labels, was used to prepare the TRB cDNA libraries. TCRdb reprocessed the 5' RACE reads and keeps a single row for each CDR3 protein, giving no DNA. The sample table includes about 140,000 distinct CDR3 sequences. Regarding this clonotype: Antigen unknown.

The chain is built from TRBV29-1 and TRBJ2-2. The source of this sequence is a human donor in good health. Some clones in this sample may be carry-over from other donors' samples. The material sequenced was naive CXCR3+ CD8+ T cells from blood. Subset given: CD45RO-CCR7+CD27+CD95- naive CD8+ T cells expressing CXCR3 (TNR3+). CDR3 in amino acids: CSVEDVETGELFF.